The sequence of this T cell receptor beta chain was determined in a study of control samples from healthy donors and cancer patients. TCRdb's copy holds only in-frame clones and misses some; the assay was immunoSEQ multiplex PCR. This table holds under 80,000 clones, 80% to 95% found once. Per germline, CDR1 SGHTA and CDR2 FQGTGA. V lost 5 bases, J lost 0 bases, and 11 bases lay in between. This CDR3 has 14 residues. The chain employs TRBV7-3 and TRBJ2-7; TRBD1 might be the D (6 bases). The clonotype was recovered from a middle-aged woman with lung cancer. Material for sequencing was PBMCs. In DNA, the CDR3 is TGTGCCAGCAGCCTCGGACAGAGCTCCTACGAGCAGTACTTC. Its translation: CASSLGQSSYEQYF.